These T cell receptor beta chains were read from a single sample in a study of blood T cell repertoires in COVID-19. Method: immunoSEQ multiplex PCR; TCRdb's copy keeps in-frame clones and lacks some. The sample has some 43,000 clones, about 80% seen once. Sequencing was done on a sample of peripheral blood. These receptors were collected from a man aged 45-65 years with active or convalescent COVID-19. Each CDR3 is given with its conserved first and last residue. A D gene is named only where the DNA matches it firmly. Clone size is stated in some rows and not others, as once, few, many or a class when expanded.

V gene: TRBV5-1; D gene: NA; J gene: TRBJ1-6; clone size: NA; CDR3 protein: CASKGVTNSPLHF; CDR3 DNA: TGCGCCAGCAAGGGGGTCACCAATTCACCCCTCCACTTT
V gene: TRBV7-8; D gene: TRBD1; J gene: TRBJ2-1; clone size: NA; CDR3 protein: CASSLRDRGYNEQFF; CDR3 DNA: TGTGCCAGCAGCCTCCGGGACAGGGGCTACAATGAGCAGTTCTTC
V gene: TRBV4-2; D gene: NA; J gene: TRBJ2-1; clone size: NA; CDR3 protein: CASSQETSQANHEQFF; CDR3 DNA: TGTGCCAGCAGCCAAGAAACGTCCCAAGCAAACCATGAGCAGTTCTTC
V gene: TRBV5-1; D gene: TRBD2; J gene: TRBJ2-3; clone size: NA; CDR3 protein: CASSPAGRGGGTDTQYF; CDR3 DNA: TGCGCCAGCAGCCCTGCAGGGCGGGGGGGCGGCACAGATACGCAGTATTTT
V gene: TRBV27; D gene: TRBD1; J gene: TRBJ2-7; clone size: NA; CDR3 protein: CASSSPDRAHEQYF; CDR3 DNA: TGTGCCAGCAGTAGCCCGGACAGGGCCCACGAGCAGTACTTC
V gene: TRBV19; D gene: NA; J gene: TRBJ1-4; clone size: NA; CDR3 protein: CASSIIVVGGSNEKLFF; CDR3 DNA: TGTGCCAGTAGTATAATTGTTGTTGGGGGGTCTAATGAAAAACTGTTTTTT
V gene: TRBV6-5; D gene: TRBD1; J gene: TRBJ2-3; clone size: NA; CDR3 protein: CASSYSWTGGQDTQYF; CDR3 DNA: TGTGCCAGCAGTTACTCCTGGACAGGGGGTCAAGATACGCAGTATTTT
V gene: TRBV4-1; D gene: NA; J gene: TRBJ2-7; clone size: NA; CDR3 protein: CASSQEGRDLPYEQYF; CDR3 DNA: TGCGCCAGCAGCCAAGAGGGTCGGGACTTACCCTACGAGCAGTACTTC
V gene: TRBV4-1; D gene: TRBD1; J gene: TRBJ1-2; clone size: NA; CDR3 protein: CASSQSDRGDGYTF; CDR3 DNA: TGCGCCAGCAGCCAGTCAGACAGGGGCGATGGCTACACCTTC
V gene: TRBV18; D gene: TRBD2; J gene: TRBJ2-3; clone size: NA; CDR3 protein: CASSREWSGGATDTQYF; CDR3 DNA: TGTGCCAGCTCACGCGAGTGGAGCGGGGGGGCCACAGATACGCAGTATTTT
V gene: TRBV5-1; D gene: NA; J gene: TRBJ2-7; clone size: NA; CDR3 protein: CASSLRRADEQYF; CDR3 DNA: TGCGCCAGCAGCTTGCGGAGGGCGGACGAGCAGTACTTC
V gene: TRBV6-1; D gene: TRBD2; J gene: TRBJ2-3; clone size: NA; CDR3 protein: CASSERTSGAGDTQYF; CDR3 DNA: TGTGCCAGCAGTGAAAGGACTAGCGGGGCGGGGGATACGCAGTATTTT
V gene: TRBV29-1; D gene: TRBD1; J gene: TRBJ1-1; clone size: NA; CDR3 protein: CSVPRGAKDTEAFF; CDR3 DNA: TGCAGCGTGCCCAGGGGGGCGAAGGACACTGAAGCTTTCTTT
V gene: TRBV19; D gene: TRBD1; J gene: TRBJ1-1; clone size: NA; CDR3 protein: CASSANRDRGPEAFF; CDR3 DNA: TGTGCCAGTAGTGCGAACCGGGACAGGGGGCCCGAAGCTTTCTTT
V gene: TRBV4-1; D gene: TRBD1; J gene: TRBJ2-3; clone size: once; CDR3 protein: CASSQEWGNGGQVSTDTQYF; CDR3 DNA: TGCGCCAGCAGCCAAGAGTGGGGCAATGGGGGACAGGTGAGCACAGATACGCAGTATTTT
V gene: TRBV28; D gene: TRBD1; J gene: TRBJ2-3; clone size: few; CDR3 protein: CASSHRTGLRTDTQYF; CDR3 DNA: TGTGCCAGCAGTCATCGGACAGGTCTTCGGACAGATACGCAGTATTTT
V gene: TRBV6-4; D gene: NA; J gene: TRBJ1-3; clone size: NA; CDR3 protein: CATYLTGGRRSGNTIYF; CDR3 DNA: TGTGCCACCTACTTGACAGGTGGAAGACGCTCTGGAAACACCATATATTTT